Listed here are 5 T cell receptor beta chains from one sample, sequenced in a study of blood T cells in healthy people across ages. The use of a sample-barcoded 5' primer and a J-beta primer mix characterized a second PCR of 7 to 11 cycles. One entry per CDR3 protein, called by TCRdb with MiXCR from the 5' RACE reads. The profile shows approximately 800,000 distinct CDR3 sequences, just under 25% of them singletons. A further study also used this sample, focusing on T cells of mothers and their children.

The sample consisted of blood. The receptors stem from a boy aged 5 to 17 in good health.

The gene calls are TRBV27 and TRBJ1-1, with a possible D match to TRBD1 (5 bases). Germline loops: CDR1 MNHEY, CDR2 SMNVEV (reference sequence). Trimming shortened V by 1 base and J by 4 bases, and 16 bases separated the two germline ends. CDR3 length: 16 amino acids. CDR3 loop: CASSLYAGSVRTEAFF. The CDR3 DNA reads TGTGCCAGCAGTTTATATGCAGGGAGCGTACGCACTGAAGCTTTCTTT.

This clonotype occurred a few times. The chain couples TRBV6-1 to TRBJ1-5; 7 bases agree with TRBD1. The CDR3 has 13 amino acids. The germline gives CDR1 MNHNS, CDR2 SASEGT. Trimming removed 9 bases from V and 6 bases from J; junction bases left unmatched: 8. The CDR3 spells CASLGTAGQPQHF. The DNA for the CDR3 is TGTGCCAGTTTGGGGACAGCGGGTCAGCCCCAGCATTTT.

This clonotype was seen only a few times. The chain joins TRBV7-9 to TRBJ2-6, with 7 positions matching TRBD1. This CDR3 region has 16 residues. From germline, CDR1 is SEHNR and CDR2 FQNEAQ (reference sequence). Trimming removed 1 base from V and 3 bases from J; junction bases left unmatched: 3. Here the CDR3 reads CASSLEGASGANVLTF. The CDR3 DNA reads as TGTGCCAGCAGCTTAGAGGGGGCTAGTGGGGCCAACGTCCTGACTTTC.

The V and J genes are TRBV7-2 and TRBJ2-2; either TRBD1 or TRBD2 may fit D (7 bases each). The germline CDR1 and CDR2 sequences are SGHTA and FQGNSA. Trimming removed 0 bases at V and 4 bases at J, with 15 bases between. The CDR3 is 17 residues long. CDR3 bases: TGTGCCAGCAGCTTAGCGGGGGGGAGGGGGCCCACCGGGGAGCTGTTTTTT. It is translated as CASSLAGGRGPTGELFF.

The chain recombines TRBV7-9 with TRBJ2-2; 10 nucleotides line up with TRBD2. V dropped 3 bases and J dropped 6; count of bases not matched to a gene: 7. The V gene's germline CDR1 is SEHNR and CDR2 FQNEAQ (reference sequence). This CDR3 has 16 residues. The CDR3: CASSFPSGGAPGELFF. CDR3 in DNA: TGTGCCAGCAGCTTCCCTAGCGGGGGCGCCCCCGGGGAGCTGTTTTTT.